These 24 T cell receptor beta chains were sequenced from one sample in a study of T cells expressing NK-cell markers. TCRdb re-called the 5' RACE reads and gives one entry per CDR3 protein, without DNA. The sample totals about 260,000 distinct CDR3 sequences. The sequenced sample was blood T cells: a sorted CD56 or NKG2C T cell subset, CD4+ or CD8+ T cells, or bulk PBMC T cells (not recorded which). Receptors originate from a man between 18 and 29 years old in good health.

This rearrangement joins TRBV6-2 or TRBV6-3 to TRBJ2-1. This CDR3 spans 14 amino acids. Germline values: CDR1 MNHEY, CDR2 SVGEGT. This chain's CDR3 is CASSYSGFYNEQFF.

This CDR3 reads CSVEDPLTPSNTEAFF. This rearrangement joins TRBV29-1 to TRBJ1-1. The germline V gene encodes CDR1 SQVTM and CDR2 ANQGSEA. CDR3 length: 16 amino acids.

The CDR3 protein is CASSFSSGASTGELFF. This chain connects TRBV7-9 to TRBJ2-2; TCRdb gives TRBD2 as the D gene, but with no DNA this cannot be confirmed. The germline CDR1 and CDR2 sequences are SEHNR and FQNEAQ (reference sequence). The length of the CDR3 is 16 residues.

This chain connects TRBV3-1 to TRBJ2-5; TCRdb reports TRBD2, a call that lacks DNA to check it against. CDR3 size: 14 residues. Germline loops: CDR1 LGHDT, CDR2 YNNKEL (reference sequence). The CDR3 loop reads CASSHRTSLETQYF.

The CDR3 reads CASRATRGNEQFF. The chain recombines TRBV12-3 or TRBV12-4 with TRBJ2-1; TCRdb's D call, TRBD2, is unchecked because there is no DNA. The CDR3 runs to 13 residues.

The chain joins TRBV12-3 or TRBV12-4 to TRBJ1-6. The CDR3 extends over 12 amino acids. The CDR3 loop reads CASQRWDSPLHF.

The chain uses TRBV11-3 and TRBJ2-2; TCRdb lists TRBD1, though no DNA is available to test this call. This CDR3 comprises 14 residues. The germline CDR1 and CDR2 sequences are SGHNT and YENEEA. The CDR3 sequence: CASSWDQNTGELFF.

The chain joins TRBV3-1 to TRBJ1-5; TCRdb selects TRBD1, and the lack of DNA leaves this call unchecked. The CDR3 has 15 residues. Germline CDR1 is LGHDT and CDR2 is YNNKEL (reference sequence). The CDR3 spells CASSPDRVYNQPQHF.

The chain uses TRBV20-1 and TRBJ2-1; TCRdb's D call of TRBD1 is untestable without DNA. The CDR3 extends over 18 amino acids. CDR1 is DFQATT and CDR2 is SNEGSKA in the germline V gene (reference sequence). CDR3 amino acids: CSARGLASGTLSYNEQFF.

V is TRBV7-8 and J is TRBJ1-2; TCRdb's D call, TRBD1, is unchecked because there is no DNA. Germline lookup yields CDR1 SGHVS and CDR2 FQNEAQ. The CDR3 length is 18 residues. CDR3 loop: CASSPAGGGGQGFYGYTF.

The V gene is TRBV4-3, the J gene TRBJ1-5; the TRBD1 assignment by TCRdb is unverifiable without DNA. The CDR3 is 17 residues long. Germline CDR1 is LGHNA and CDR2 is YSLEER. The chain's CDR3 is CASSQDVRGASNQPQHF.

The chain combines TRBV29-1 with TRBJ2-3; the D call of TRBD2 rests on TCRdb alone, since no DNA is present to check it. The germline V gene has CDR1 SQVTM and CDR2 ANQGSEA. The CDR3 is 13 amino acids. CDR3 sequence reads: CSVRIGRADTQYF.

The J gene is TRBJ2-1, the V gene TRBV7-2; the D gene TCRdb calls, TRBD1, cannot be checked with no DNA. The CDR3 has 15 residues. Germline assignment: CDR1 SGHTA and CDR2 FQGNSA. This chain's CDR3 is CASSLSSWGYNEQFF.

This rearrangement joins TRBV11-3 to TRBJ2-5; TCRdb gives TRBD2 as the D gene, but with no DNA this cannot be confirmed. This CDR3 contains 17 residues. Germline V gives CDR1 SGHNT, CDR2 YENEEA. This chain's CDR3 is CASSLGFGREGQETQYF. Together with reference TRBV11-3 and TRBJ2-5, the CDR3 gives the full variable domain: EAGVVQSPRYKIIEKKQPVAFWCNPISGHNTLYWYLQNLGQGPELLIRYENEEAVDDSQLPKDRFSAERLKGVDSTLKIQPAELGDSAVYLCASSLGFGREGQETQYFGPGTRLLVL.

The V and J genes are TRBV9 and TRBJ2-1; TCRdb's D call of TRBD2 is untestable without DNA. The CDR3 length is 12 residues. Germline CDR1 and CDR2: SGDLS and YYNGEE. CDR3 residues: CASSVVGTSLFF.

This chain uses TRBV6-5 with TRBJ2-2; TCRdb reports TRBD1, a call that lacks DNA to check it against. Germline V lookup: CDR1 MNHEY, CDR2 SVGAGI. CDR3 length: 16 residues. The CDR3 is CASSYVGQGITGELFF.

The CDR3 sequence: CASSLGLGVGDQETQYF. V and J are TRBV11-2 and TRBJ2-5. CDR1 is SGHAT and CDR2 is FQNNGV in the germline V gene. The CDR3 covers 17 residues. The full variable domain, in which reference TRBV11-2 and TRBJ2-5 provide the parts outside the CDR3, is EAGVAQSPRYKIIEKRQSVAFWCNPISGHATLYWYQQILGQGPKLLIQFQNNGVVDDSQLPKDRFSAERLKGVDSTLKIQPAKLEDSAVYLCASSLGLGVGDQETQYFGPGTRLLVL.

The chain combines TRBV20-1 with TRBJ2-3; checking the TCRdb D call of TRBD1 is not possible without DNA. The CDR3 totals 14 residues. The V gene's germline CDR1 is DFQATT and CDR2 SNEGSKA (reference sequence). CDR3 protein: CSASKAGEGDTQYF.

The chain combines TRBV4-2 with TRBJ2-3; TCRdb reports TRBD1, a call that lacks DNA to check it against. The CDR3 has 14 residues. Germline CDR1 LGHNA, CDR2 YNFKEQ. The CDR3 loop reads CASSQPDREYTQYF.

The chain combines TRBV5-1 with TRBJ2-7. The CDR3 is 16 residues long. CDR1 and CDR2 from the germline V gene are SGHRS and YFSETQ. This CDR3 reads CASSLAVNPFSYEQYF.

This sequence joins TRBV20-1 and TRBJ2-6; TCRdb names TRBD1, which stays unverified in the absence of DNA. Germline V gene data show CDR1 as DFQATT and CDR2 as SNEGSKA (reference sequence). CDR3 length: 17 amino acids. The CDR3 loop reads CSASSARKGAGANVLTF.

The CDR3 spells CASSFFGGGSQPQHF. The V call is TRBV12-3 or TRBV12-4, the J call TRBJ1-5; TCRdb's D call, TRBD1, is unchecked because there is no DNA. The CDR3 contains 15 residues.

The chain couples TRBV28 to TRBJ2-7; checking the TCRdb D call of TRBD1 is not possible without DNA. The CDR3 spans 14 residues. Germline loops: CDR1 MDHEN, CDR2 SYDVKM. CDR3 residues: CASSQGKLAYEQYF.

This chain links TRBV5-6 with TRBJ2-7; absent DNA, TCRdb's TRBD2 call cannot be checked. The CDR3 is made up of 15 amino acids. Germline loops: CDR1 SGHDT, CDR2 YYEEEE. CDR3 sequence reads: CASSTASGSSYEQYF. Complete variable domain (other parts from reference TRBV5-6 and TRBJ2-7): DAGVTQSPTHLIKTRGQQVTLRCSPKSGHDTVSWYQQALGQGPQFIFQYYEEEERQRGNFPDRFSGHQFPNYSSELNVNALLLGDSALYLCASSTASGSSYEQYFGPGTRLTVT.